These 17 T cell receptor beta chains originate from one sample sequenced in a study of blood T cell repertoires in COVID-19. Profiling relied on immunoSEQ multiplex PCR, and the TCRdb table lists in-frame clones only, not all of them. The sample has 390,000 or so clones; 80% to 90% are singletons. The specimen sequenced was PBMCs or T cells enriched from blood (not recorded which). All receptors derive from a woman between 50 and 59 years old who had recovered from COVID-19.

V usage is TRBV5-6 and J usage is TRBJ1-2, with TRBD1 matching 10 bases. V shed 3 bases and J 3 bases; nucleotides not matched to a gene: 5. The CDR3 spans 15 residues. Germline V gives CDR1 SGHDT, CDR2 YYEEEE. CDR3 amino acids: CASSWGTGVDYGYTF. The DNA of the CDR3 is TGTGCCAGCAGCTGGGGGACAGGGGTAGACTATGGCTACACCTTC.

V and J are TRBV21-1 and TRBJ2-1; TRBD2, the table's D call, lacks a check against the DNA. TRBV21-1 is deemed a pseudogene. The CDR3 spans 12 residues. The CDR3 sequence: CASSLSYNEQFF. The CDR3 DNA follows: TGTGCCAGCAGCCTATCCTACAATGAGCAGTTCTTC.

The V gene is TRBV9, the J gene TRBJ2-5, with 10 bases that match TRBD2. Germline CDR1 SGDLS, CDR2 YYNGEE. This CDR3 contains 15 residues. J was trimmed by 1 base and V by 0 bases; bases with no gene match: 0. CDR3 nucleotide sequence: TGTGCCAGCAGCGTAGGGACTAGCGGCCAAGAGACCCAGTACTTC. Its protein product is CASSVGTSGQETQYF.

V is TRBV30 and J is TRBJ1-2; 7 nucleotides match TRBD1. The CDR3 covers 17 residues. Germline V CDR1 and CDR2: GTSNPN, SVGIG (reference sequence). J gave up 1 base and V 8 bases, and 19 bases lay outside the gene matches. The CDR3 sequence is CAALAGGSDLINYGYTF. DNA of the CDR3: TGTGCCGCGCTTGCAGGGGGAAGTGACTTAATTAACTATGGCTACACCTTC.

The chain combines TRBV19 with TRBJ2-1, with D maybe TRBD2 (5 bases). Germline V CDR1 and CDR2: LNHDA, SQIVND (reference sequence). With 1 base removed from V and 6 bases from J, the gap between germline ends came to 13 bases. CDR3 length: 15 amino acids. The CDR3 DNA sequence: TGTGCCAGTAGTATAGCCCCTGGCGGGTTCAATGAGCAGTTCTTC. Translating it yields CASSIAPGGFNEQFF.

This chain joins TRBV6-5 and TRBJ1-4; 12 bases are a match to TRBD1. With V trimmed by 8 bases and J by 8 bases, 9 bases remained unmatched. Germline V CDR1 and CDR2: MNHEY, SVGAGI. The CDR3 extends over 15 amino acids. Here the CDR3 reads CASRTGQGAGEKLFF. DNA of the CDR3: TGTGCCAGCCGGACGGGACAGGGGGCAGGAGAAAAACTGTTTTTT.

V and J are TRBV29-1 and TRBJ2-2; TRBD2 might be the D (6 bases). V was pared by 2 bases and J by 7 bases, with 8 bases between. The CDR3 sequence is 12 residues long. Germline V lookup: CDR1 SQVTM, CDR2 ANQGSEA. CDR3 in DNA: TGCAGCGTTGAATTGGGAGGCGGGGAGCTGTTTTTT. This translates into CSVELGGGELFF.

The chain recombines TRBV4-1 with TRBJ2-6, with 8 bases fitting TRBD1. CDR1 is MGHRA and CDR2 is YSYEKL in the germline V gene. J gave up 3 bases and V 4 bases, and 8 bases lay outside the gene matches. This CDR3 comprises 17 residues. The CDR3 sequence is CASSRRTGSDGANVLTF. DNA of the CDR3: TGCGCCAGCAGCCGCAGGACAGGGAGCGATGGGGCCAACGTCCTGACTTTC.

The rearrangement uses TRBV7-9 and TRBJ1-2; 7 nucleotides align to TRBD1. With V trimmed by 5 bases and J by 0 bases, 9 bases remained unmatched. Germline CDR1 reads SEHNR; CDR2 reads FQNEAQ (reference sequence). The CDR3 consists of 16 residues. CDR3 in DNA: TGTGCCAGCAGCGATCGGGACAGAACACCTAACTATGGCTACACCTTC. It translates to CASSDRDRTPNYGYTF.

In this sample, this clone turned up a few times. The rearrangement links TRBV28 to TRBJ1-2; 8 nucleotides match TRBD1. Trimming cost V 6 bases and J 5 bases; bases outside gene matches: 8. The CDR3 has 14 residues. CDR1 is MDHEN, CDR2 SYDVKM, per germline. The CDR3 nucleotides read TGTGCCAGCAGCCCCATAGACAGGGGATATGGCTACACCTTC. Protein: CASSPIDRGYGYTF.

This clone was counted a single time. The chain has TRBV27 and TRBJ2-7; 9 bases agree with TRBD1. Per germline, CDR1 MNHEY and CDR2 SMNVEV (reference sequence). The CDR3 runs 13 residues. Germline trimming cut 8 bases from V and 4 bases from J; bases unmatched to any gene: 6. CDR3 protein: CASSGQGHYEQYF. In DNA form, the CDR3 reads TGTGCCAGCTCGGGACAGGGACATTACGAGCAGTACTTC.

The chain combines TRBV2 with TRBJ1-6; TRBD1 is a possible D gene (5 bases). The CDR3 covers 15 residues. Trimming shortened V by 6 bases and J by 9 bases, and 18 bases separated the two germline ends. Germline V gene sequence: CDR1 SNHLY, CDR2 FYNNEI. For the CDR3, the DNA is TGTGCCAGCAGGAACCTCGGGGACTTTGCTTCACCCCTCCACTTT. Residues: CASRNLGDFASPLHF.

The J gene is TRBJ1-2, the V gene TRBV4-1; TRBD1 matches 7 bases. Unmatched junction bases numbered 8, after V lost 5 bases and J lost 2 bases. Looked up from germline, CDR1 is MGHRA and CDR2 is YSYEKL. The CDR3 length is 15 residues. The CDR3 coding sequence is TGCGCCAGCAGCGACGGGACAGAGATAAACTATGGCTACACCTTC. Its protein product is CASSDGTEINYGYTF.

This chain joins TRBV18 and TRBJ1-6; D remains ambiguous. Per germline, CDR1 KGHSH and CDR2 LQKENI. The germline V and J ends were trimmed by 4 bases and 4 bases, with 11 bases remaining between them. The CDR3 length is 15 residues. This CDR3 reads CASSLGRRYNSPLHF. The DNA of the CDR3 is TGTGCCAGCTCACTTGGGAGGAGGTATAATTCACCCCTCCACTTT.

This sequence joins TRBV6-1 and TRBJ1-2, with 11 bases matching TRBD1. V lost 2 bases to trimming and J lost 8 bases; unmatched junction nucleotides: 4. The CDR3 totals 14 residues. The germline V gene has CDR1 MNHNS and CDR2 SASEGT. This CDR3 is CASSERTGGWGYTF. The CDR3, as DNA: TGTGCCAGCAGTGAACGGACAGGGGGCTGGGGCTACACCTTC.

The chain links TRBV9 to TRBJ1-6; D is uncertain. V was cut by 4 bases and J by 6 bases, with 14 bases left in between. The germline V gene has CDR1 SGDLS and CDR2 YYNGEE. The CDR3 length is 15 residues. CDR3 loop: CASSTTQEGNSPLHF. For the CDR3, the DNA is TGTGCCAGCAGCACTACTCAAGAGGGTAATTCACCCCTCCACTTT.

This sequence joins TRBV27 and TRBJ1-2, with 9 bases lining up with TRBD1. The CDR3 is 13 residues long. The trim removed 5 bases at V and 8 bases at J, leaving 6 bases unmatched. Germline V lookup: CDR1 MNHEY, CDR2 SMNVEV (reference sequence). CDR3 residues: CASSPQGAGGYTF. Written as DNA, the CDR3 is TGTGCCAGCAGTCCACAGGGGGCGGGGGGCTACACCTTC.